This passage covers 2 T cell receptor beta chains from one sample sequenced in a study of blood T cells in healthy people across ages. The authors ran a second PCR of roughly 6 to 12 cycles using a sample-barcoded 5' primer and a J-beta primer mix. TCRdb analysed the 5' RACE reads with MiXCR anew, one entry per CDR3 protein. Of about 1.5 million distinct CDR3 sequences listed, roughly 45% were seen once; the top ten hold 7.9%. The sample consisted of blood. Every receptor here comes from a woman younger than 35 in good health.

The sample holds a few counts of this clonotype. This chain joins TRBV27 and TRBJ2-7; 11 bases are a match to TRBD2. The germline gives CDR1 MNHEY, CDR2 SMNVEV (reference sequence). The CDR3 has 15 residues. J gave up 4 bases and V 7 bases, and 9 bases lay outside the gene matches. The DNA of the CDR3 is TGTGCCAGCAATCCAACTAGCGGGAGATTATACGAGCAGTACTTC. Protein product: CASNPTSGRLYEQYF.

The J gene is TRBJ1-3, the V gene TRBV5-1, with TRBD1 matching over 7 bases. Germline V lookup: CDR1 SGHRS, CDR2 YFSETQ. The CDR3 runs to 17 residues. The V gene end was trimmed by 4 bases and the J gene end by 3 bases; junction bases not matched to a gene: 13. The DNA for the CDR3 is TGCGCCAGCAGCAGTCAGGGGGGGTCCCTCGGTGGAAACACCATATATTTT. It codes for CASSSQGGSLGGNTIYF. The variable domain in full, completed from reference TRBV5-1 and TRBJ1-3, reads KAGVTQTPRYLIKTRGQQVTLSCSPISGHRSVSWYQQTPGQGLQFLFEYFSETQRNKGNFPGRFSGRQFSNSRSEMNVSTLELGDSALYLCASSSQGGSLGGNTIYFGEGSWLTVV.